What follows describes a single T cell receptor (beta chain). The data stem from a study of blood T cell repertoires in COVID-19. Study at large: Both acute and convalescent COVID-19 samples were obtained from the United States, Italy and Spain.

Repertoires were generated with immunoSEQ multiplex PCR, while TCRdb's copy carries only in-frame clones and drops some. The sample yields about 170,000 clones, almost 85% seen once. The CDR3 runs to 15 residues. CDR1 SEHNR and CDR2 FQNEAQ come from the germline V gene (reference sequence). The V segment lost 4 bases and the J segment 4 bases; nucleotides outside the gene matches: 9. The chain is built from TRBV7-9 and TRBJ2-7, with 8 bases matching TRBD1. Input material: peripheral blood. The TCR sequence derives from a man aged 35 to 55 who had recovered from COVID-19. The CDR3 sequence: CASSSAGTGIYEQYF. DNA of the CDR3: TGTGCCAGCAGCTCGGCCGGGACAGGAATTTACGAGCAGTACTTC. Complete variable domain (other parts from reference TRBV7-9 and TRBJ2-7): DTGVSQNPRHKITKRGQNVTFRCDPISEHNRLYWYRQTLGQGPEFLTYFQNEAQLEKSRLLSDRFSAERPKGSFSTLEIQRTEQGDSAMYLCASSSAGTGIYEQYFGPGTRLTVT.